The 20 T cell receptor beta chains given below trace back to one sample, sequenced in a study of human T cells and chemical hapten exposure. TCRdb reanalysed the RACE reads using MiXCR and keeps one entry per CDR3 protein. Among tens of thousands of distinct CDR3 sequences listed, around 4.5% were seen once. Time point described: healthy volunteer bleed at 2 weeks. The authors' total RNA extraction used unfractionated whole blood. The sequenced sample consisted of whole blood. These receptor sequences come from a female donor in good health. Some clones in this sample may be carry-over from other donors' samples.

This clonotype was counted a few times. This chain connects TRBV5-4 to TRBJ1-1, with D hard to call. This CDR3 contains 15 residues. Germline assignment: CDR1 SGHNT and CDR2 YYREEE (reference sequence). The V gene lost 4 bases and the J gene lost 1 base, with 14 bases spanning the gap. The CDR3 DNA follows: TGTGCCAGCAGCCCCGTGGAGGTCGGGAACACTGAAGCTTTCTTT. Protein: CASSPVEVGNTEAFF.

This clonotype was seen many times. The V call is TRBV4-3, the J call TRBJ2-3; D is uncertain. V lost 3 bases to trimming and J lost 2 bases, with 9 bases between them. In germline, CDR1 is LGHNA, CDR2 YSLEER. CDR3 size: 14 residues. The CDR3 nucleotides are TGCGCCAGCAGCCAGTTCCAGATCACAGATACGCAGTATTTT. It is translated as CASSQFQITDTQYF.

This rearrangement joins TRBV29-1 to TRBJ1-1; D gene ambiguous. Germline V gives CDR1 SQVTM, CDR2 ANQGSEA. Between the trimmed V and J ends, which lost 3 bases and 3 bases, there was a span of 8 bases. CDR3 length: 12 amino acids. CDR3 protein: CSVDNGDTEAFF. The CDR3 DNA sequence: TGCAGCGTTGATAACGGCGACACTGAAGCTTTCTTT.

This clonotype occurred many times. The chain joins TRBV4-3 to TRBJ2-7; D gene unclear. The CDR3 consists of 16 residues. Germline lookup yields CDR1 LGHNA and CDR2 YSLEER. Trimming cost V 1 base and J 2 bases, with 15 bases left between them. CDR3: CASSQAATPSPYEQYF. CDR3 bases: TGCGCCAGCAGCCAAGCGGCCACTCCCTCCCCCTACGAGCAGTACTTC.

This clonotype was counted at least ten times. The chain is built from TRBV7-9 and TRBJ2-2; D may correspond to TRBD1 or TRBD2 (6 bases each). Germline V gene lookup returns CDR1 SEHNR and CDR2 FQNEAQ (reference sequence). CDR3 size: 17 residues. V was cut by 3 bases and J by 3 bases, with 17 bases left in between. The CDR3 is CASSFSPGAVDTGELFF. CDR3 nucleotide sequence: TGTGCCAGCAGCTTTTCGCCGGGGGCCGTTGACACCGGGGAGCTGTTTTTT.

This clonotype appeared many times. The V gene is TRBV10-3, the J gene TRBJ2-1; 7 bases are a match to TRBD1. V gave up 7 bases and J gave up 15 bases; unmatched junction bases: 15. The germline V gene has CDR1 ENHRY and CDR2 SYGVKD. The CDR3 runs to 13 residues. The CDR3 DNA is TGTGCCATCATGGACCCGGGACAGTCAAAGGGGTTCTTC. It yields the protein CAIMDPGQSKGFF.

This clonotype was recorded many times. The CDR3 loop is CASRSLRQGQNIQYF. The CDR3 DNA sequence: TGTGCCAGCAGATCACTTCGACAGGGGCAAAACATTCAGTACTTC. V and J are TRBV6-1 and TRBJ2-4; 8 bases are a match to TRBD1. The CDR3 covers 15 residues. The V gene's germline CDR1 is MNHNS and CDR2 SASEGT. With 6 bases clipped from V and 5 bases from J, the junction kept 9 bases outside the gene matches.

This clonotype appeared many times. This chain links TRBV28 with TRBJ1-2; tentatively, D is TRBD1 (6 bases). The CDR3 covers 15 residues. Trimming shortened V by 7 bases and J by 3 bases, and 18 bases separated the two germline ends. From germline, CDR1 is MDHEN and CDR2 SYDVKM. The CDR3 protein is CASNDPRGSDYGYTF. In nucleotides, the CDR3 is TGTGCCAGCAATGATCCCAGGGGATCCGACTATGGCTACACCTTC.

This clonotype has at least ten counts. In nucleotides, the CDR3 is TGTGCCAGCAGTACCTCCCGACAGGGGATCACTGAAGCTTTCTTT. Translating gives CASSTSRQGITEAFF. V is TRBV28 and J is TRBJ1-1; TRBD1 aligns across 8 bases. Per germline, CDR1 MDHEN and CDR2 SYDVKM. Trimming removed 5 bases from V and 4 bases from J; junction bases left unmatched: 9. This CDR3 contains 15 residues.

This clonotype was picked up many times. CDR3 amino acids: CASVTGALTDTQYF. The CDR3 nucleotides read TGTGCCAGCGTAACAGGGGCCCTCACAGATACGCAGTATTTT. The chain employs TRBV2 and TRBJ2-3; 7 bases align to TRBD1. The CDR3 totals 14 residues. V dropped 8 bases and J dropped 2; count of bases not matched to a gene: 7. Per the germline V gene, CDR1 is SNHLY and CDR2 is FYNNEI.

This clonotype was counted a few times. The chain employs TRBV2 and TRBJ1-5; 8 nucleotides match TRBD1. Losses at the gene ends were 3 bases for V and 7 bases for J; bases not matched to a gene: 5. This CDR3 has 14 amino acids. The germline CDR1 and CDR2 sequences are SNHLY and FYNNEI. For the CDR3, the DNA is TGTGCCAGCAGTGATTCAGGGGGCGGGCAGCCCCAGCATTTT. This translates into CASSDSGGGQPQHF.

This clonotype was detected ten times or more. The V call is TRBV12-3 or TRBV12-4, the J call TRBJ1-4; 10 bases are a match to TRBD1. The CDR3 sequence is 15 residues long. Trimming removed 5 bases from V and 6 bases from J; junction bases left unmatched: 6. The CDR3 loop reads CASSPGQGGYEKLFF. In nucleotides, the CDR3 is TGTGCCAGCAGTCCTGGACAGGGGGGGTATGAAAAACTGTTTTTT.

This clonotype was counted between two and nine times. The gene calls are TRBV5-1 and TRBJ1-3, with 8 nucleotides matching TRBD1. With 0 bases clipped from V and 4 bases from J, the junction kept 6 bases outside the gene matches. The CDR3 runs to 16 residues. Germline V lookup: CDR1 SGHRS, CDR2 YFSETQ. CDR3 nucleotide sequence: TGCGCCAGCAGCTTGGGGACAGGGTCTTTGGGAAACACCATATATTTT. Its translation: CASSLGTGSLGNTIYF.

This clonotype was detected many times. The V and J genes are TRBV7-9 and TRBJ2-4; D not certain. V lost 0 bases to trimming and J lost 0 bases, with 12 bases between them. The CDR3 is 17 residues long. CDR1 is SEHNR and CDR2 is FQNEAQ in the germline V gene (reference sequence). Written as DNA, the CDR3 is TGTGCCAGCAGCTTAGCTTGGGTCGGCAAAGCCAAAAACATTCAGTACTTC. The encoded protein is CASSLAWVGKAKNIQYF.

This chain joins TRBV12-3 or TRBV12-4 and TRBJ1-1; no clear D. Trimming stripped 3 bases from V and 1 base from J, with 6 bases between. The length of the CDR3 is 13 residues. The CDR3 DNA follows: TGTGCCAGCAGTTTTAAAAGGAACACTGAAGCTTTCTTT. It codes for CASSFKRNTEAFF.

To note about this clonotype: Just one base apart from a much larger clone, this may be a read error. The conserved final phenylalanine or tryptophan is absent from the CDR3, which likely points to a read error. The chain is built from TRBV6-1 and TRBJ2-3, with D possibly matching TRBD1 (6 bases). V was shortened by 11 bases and J by 0 bases, with 9 bases between the two germline ends. From germline, CDR1 is MNHNS and CDR2 SASEGT. The CDR3 loop spans 12 amino acids. CDR3: CAGGSSTDTQYL. For the CDR3, the DNA is TGTGCCGGGGGCAGCAGCACAGATACGCAGTATTTA.

This clonotype was found many times. The chain employs TRBV7-9 and TRBJ1-2; no firm D call. Trimming pared 5 bases from V and 4 bases from J, leaving 11 bases between. Germline CDR1 reads SEHNR; CDR2 reads FQNEAQ (reference sequence). CDR3 length: 13 residues. Here the CDR3 DNA reads TGTGCCAGCAGCCCGGAGGGTAGCTATGGCTACACCTTC. It is translated as CASSPEGSYGYTF.

A remark on this clonotype: A much larger clone is a single base away; this may be a read error. This sequence joins TRBV12-3 or TRBV12-4 and TRBJ1-5; no firm D call. CDR3 size: 13 residues. This CDR3 is CASRGSSNQPQNF. DNA of the CDR3: TGTGCCAGCAGGGGGTCTAGCAATCAGCCCCAGAATTTT.

This clonotype was recorded at least ten times. The CDR3 here is CASSTIAGGGADTQYF. In DNA form, the CDR3 reads TGTGCCAGCAGCACCATAGCGGGGGGCGGGGCAGATACGCAGTATTTT. The chain joins TRBV5-6 to TRBJ2-3; the match to TRBD2 covers 10 bases. CDR3 length: 16 amino acids. V lost 4 bases, J lost 4 bases, and 9 bases stayed unmatched. Germline loops: CDR1 SGHDT, CDR2 YYEEEE.

As regards this clonotype: This sequence may be a read error, since a much larger clone differs from it by one base. The genes are TRBV12-5 and TRBJ1-2, with a possible D match to TRBD1 (6 bases). Germline V gene sequence: CDR1 LGHNT, CDR2 FRNRAP. Trimming pared 5 bases from V and 12 bases from J, leaving 22 bases between. The CDR3 has 14 amino acids. The chain's CDR3 is CASGPLEGVGGDTF. In DNA, the CDR3 is TGTGCTAGTGGTCCCCTAGAGGGGGTCGGAGGCGACACCTTC.